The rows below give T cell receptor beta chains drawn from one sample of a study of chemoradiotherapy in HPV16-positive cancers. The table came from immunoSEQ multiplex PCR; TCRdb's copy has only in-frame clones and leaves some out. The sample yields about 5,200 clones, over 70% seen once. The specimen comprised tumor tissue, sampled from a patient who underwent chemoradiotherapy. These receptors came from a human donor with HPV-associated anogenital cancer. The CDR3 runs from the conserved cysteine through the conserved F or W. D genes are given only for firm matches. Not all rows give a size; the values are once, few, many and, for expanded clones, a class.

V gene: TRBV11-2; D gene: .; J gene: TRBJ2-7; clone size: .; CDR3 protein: CASTRGPNYEQYF
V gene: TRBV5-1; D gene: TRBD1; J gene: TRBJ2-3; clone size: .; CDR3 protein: CASSLGQGSGTQYF
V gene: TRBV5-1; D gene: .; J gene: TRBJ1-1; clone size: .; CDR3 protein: CASSLVNSGRAEAFF
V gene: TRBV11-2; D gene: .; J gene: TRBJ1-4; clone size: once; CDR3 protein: CASSLGEKLFF
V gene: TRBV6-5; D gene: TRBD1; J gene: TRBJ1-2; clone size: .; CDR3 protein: CASSRQGNYGYTF
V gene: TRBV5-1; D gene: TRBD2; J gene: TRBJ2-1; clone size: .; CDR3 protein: CASSLGRGNEQFF
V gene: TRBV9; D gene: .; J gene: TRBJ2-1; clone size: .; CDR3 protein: CASSARGETDEQFF
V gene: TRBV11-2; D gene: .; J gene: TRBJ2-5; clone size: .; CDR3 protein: CASSLGETQYF
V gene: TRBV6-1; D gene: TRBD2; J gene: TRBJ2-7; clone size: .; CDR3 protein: CASSEAVAGVYEQYF
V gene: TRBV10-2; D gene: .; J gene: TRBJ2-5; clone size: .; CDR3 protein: CASSGQRQETQYF
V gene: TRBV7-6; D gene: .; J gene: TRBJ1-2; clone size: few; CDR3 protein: CASSASLRDGYTF
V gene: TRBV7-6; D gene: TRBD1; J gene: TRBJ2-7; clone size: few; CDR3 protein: CASSLGAGTGNEQYF
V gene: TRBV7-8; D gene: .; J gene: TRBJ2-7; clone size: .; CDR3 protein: CASSDSSREQYF
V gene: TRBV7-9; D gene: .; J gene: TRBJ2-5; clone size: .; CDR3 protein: CASSLWDTPETQYF
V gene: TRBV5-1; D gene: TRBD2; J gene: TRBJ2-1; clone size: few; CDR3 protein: CASSPDRGAYNEQFF
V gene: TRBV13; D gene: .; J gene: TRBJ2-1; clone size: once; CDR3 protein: CASSLRTAYNEQFF
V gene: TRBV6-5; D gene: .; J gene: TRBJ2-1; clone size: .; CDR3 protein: CASSDRGASYNEQFF
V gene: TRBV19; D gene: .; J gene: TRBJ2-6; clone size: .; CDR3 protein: CASSIVAVGANVLTF